These 27 T cell receptor beta chains were sequenced from one sample in a study of tumor-infiltrating lymphocytes in primary liver carcinoma. Each 20-30 mg portion of unsorted bulk tissue served as the source for co-extraction of RNA and DNA. Total RNA amounting to 450 to 550 ng was the source from which TCR beta cDNA was made with a constant-region primer. Three-round nested multiplex PCR performed with slightly modified ARM-PCR produced the TCR beta libraries. For approximately 11 cycles apiece, the opening two PCR rounds ran with TRBV1-TRBV30 forward primers and a C-beta reverse primer. TCRdb analysed the multiplex PCR reads with MiXCR anew, one entry per CDR3 protein. The sample lists 75,000 to 90,000 distinct CDR3 sequences, 72% occurring once. The specimen was liver tumor tissue from sampling region 1. The subset here: tumor region T1, superior pole. These receptors were collected from a middle-aged man with primary liver carcinoma and hepatitis B virus infection.

In regard to this clonotype: One junction end disagrees with the germline gene, perhaps due to a read error. This chain connects TRBV6-5 to TRBJ2-2, with 8 nucleotides matching TRBD2. Germline V lookup: CDR1 MNHEY, CDR2 SVGAGI. The CDR3 sequence is 16 residues long. Here the CDR3 reads CASSKLSGTNTRELFF. The CDR3 bases are TGTGCCAGTAGTAAACTTAGCGGGACGAACACCCGGGAGCTGTTTTTT.

In the case of this clonotype: A much larger clone lies one base from this, so it may be a read error. The CDR3 spells CATRTGGLSYNEQFF. The CDR3 nucleotides read TGTGCCACCAGGACTGGGGGACTGAGCTACAATGAGCAGTTCTTC. This chain uses TRBV24-1 with TRBJ2-1; TRBD2 is a possible D gene (6 bases). Trimming stripped 7 bases from V and 3 bases from J, with 15 bases between. The CDR3 contains 15 residues. Germline CDR1 and CDR2: KGHDR and SFDVKD.

In regard to this clonotype: An end of the junction does not agree with germline; a read error may underlie this. The chain carries TRBV12-3 or TRBV12-4 and TRBJ2-3; D unresolved. This CDR3 is built from 14 residues. CDR3 in amino acids: CASGVLHRTNTQYF. In nucleotides, the CDR3 is TGTGCCAGCGGAGTCCTACACCGCACAAATACGCAGTATTTT.

For this clonotype: Compared with germline, one end of the junction differs, possibly owing to a read error. The rearrangement uses TRBV5-1 and TRBJ2-2, with a weak D call TRBD2 (7 bases). The CDR3 is made up of 13 amino acids. Germline lookup yields CDR1 SGHRS and CDR2 YFSETQ. CDR3 DNA sequence: TGCGCCAGCTGCCTACAGGGCGGCGGGGGGCTGTTTTTT. This codes for CASCLQGGGGLFF.

This chain links TRBV4-1 with TRBJ2-5; tentatively, D is TRBD1 or TRBD2 (5 bases each). Per the germline V gene, CDR1 is MGHRA and CDR2 is YSYEKL. This CDR3 region has 16 residues. Trimming removed 0 bases at V and 8 bases at J, with 19 bases between. DNA for the CDR3: TGCGCCAGCAGCCAAGATTCGGAAGCCTTAGGGGACACCCAGTACTTC. Translating gives CASSQDSEALGDTQYF.

In the case of this clonotype: At one boundary the junction diverges from the germline segment, which might be a read error. The chain joins TRBV4-2 to TRBJ1-4, with D hard to call. This CDR3 has 15 residues. Per the germline V gene, CDR1 is LGHNA and CDR2 is YNFKEQ. CDR3 DNA: TGTGCCAGCAGCCAAGGCGACCAGCGAGGTGAAAAAGTGTTTTTT. Translated, it gives CASSQGDQRGEKVFF.

About this clonotype itself: An end of the junction does not agree with germline; a read error may underlie this. The chain links TRBV11-1 to TRBJ2-7; D gene uncertain. CDR1 is SGHAT, CDR2 FQDESV, per germline (reference sequence). This CDR3 spans 13 amino acids. The CDR3 nucleotides are TGTGTCAGCAACTTAAGATCGCCCTACGAGCTGTACTTC. Its protein is CVSNLRSPYELYF.

Of note for this clonotype: This may be a read error: a much more frequent sequence differs by one nucleotide. V and J are TRBV28 and TRBJ1-2; 11 nucleotides match TRBD1. Germline loops: CDR1 MDHEN, CDR2 SYDVKM. V lost 7 bases, J lost 4 bases, and 23 bases stayed unmatched. The CDR3 runs to 20 residues. DNA for the CDR3: TGTGCCAGCACTTCGACCGGGACAGGGGGAACCCCCAACGCCCTCTATGGCTACACCTTC. Amino acids: CASTSTGTGGTPNALYGYTF.

To note about this clonotype: A junction end diverges from the germline sequence, so it may reflect a read error. The V call is TRBV6-4, the J call TRBJ2-1; possibly TRBD2 for D (7 bases). The V gene's germline CDR1 is MRHNA and CDR2 SNTAGT. The CDR3 sequence is 15 residues long. DNA of the CDR3: TGCGGCAGCAGTGAATCTGGGGGGGGCTACAATGAACAGTTCTTC. This codes for CGSSESGGGYNEQFF.

This clonotype was counted at least ten times. V and J are TRBV5-1 and TRBJ2-7, with 9 bases fitting TRBD1. CDR1 and CDR2 (germline): SGHRS, YFSETQ. This CDR3 spans 15 amino acids. J lost 6 bases, V lost 0 bases, and 7 bases had no gene match. The CDR3 here is CASSLVPGQGFEQYF. The CDR3, as DNA: TGCGCCAGCAGCTTGGTGCCGGGACAGGGTTTCGAGCAGTACTTC.

In the case of this clonotype: At one end the junction does not follow the germline gene, possibly because of a read error. The rearrangement links TRBV4-1 to TRBJ2-1; 9 nucleotides align to TRBD2. From germline, CDR1 is MGHRA and CDR2 YSYEKL. The CDR3 length is 14 residues. CDR3 DNA: TGTGCCAGCAGCCAGGCGGGAGGGTATAATGGGCAGTTCTTC. Protein sequence: CASSQAGGYNGQFF.

This clonotype was observed at least ten times. The chain uses TRBV6-1 and TRBJ2-1, with D perhaps matching TRBD2 (5 bases). The germline CDR1 and CDR2 sequences are MNHNS and SASEGT. The CDR3 length is 13 residues. V lost 7 bases and J lost 5, with 12 bases in between. The CDR3 reads CASNTDSHNEQFF. CDR3 in DNA: TGTGCCAGCAACACGGACTCTCACAATGAGCAGTTCTTC.

The sample holds many counts of this clonotype. The V call is TRBV28, the J call TRBJ2-1; D is perhaps TRBD2 (7 bases). There are 16 residues in the CDR3. Deletions cut 3 bases from V and 9 bases from J, with 21 bases between. Germline V gene data show CDR1 as MDHEN and CDR2 as SYDVKM. This CDR3 reads CASSFQQGSGIGEQFF. DNA for the CDR3: TGTGCCAGCAGTTTCCAACAGGGAAGCGGGATCGGTGAGCAGTTCTTC. Together with reference TRBV28 and TRBJ2-1, the CDR3 gives the full variable domain: DVKVTQSSRYLVKRTGEKVFLECVQDMDHENMFWYRQDPGLGLRLIYFSYDVKMKEKGDIPEGYSVSREKKERFSLILESASTNQTSMYLCASSFQQGSGIGEQFFGPGTRLTVL.

This clonotype was detected only once. Since a much larger clone is just one base distant, this may be a read error. The chain recombines TRBV5-1 with TRBJ2-3; 10 bases fit TRBD2. CDR1 and CDR2 from the germline V gene are SGHRS and YFSETQ. CDR3 length: 17 amino acids. The CDR3 DNA is TGCGCCGGCAGCGATATCCCCGGGACTAGCGCCACAGATACGCAGTATTTT. Protein sequence: CAGSDIPGTSATDTQYF.

The chain recombines TRBV11-2 with TRBJ1-1; the D is unclear. Germline loops: CDR1 SGHAT, CDR2 FQNNGV. The CDR3 spans 13 residues. V was cut by 7 bases and J by 3 bases, with 12 bases left in between. The CDR3 DNA is TGTGCCAGCAACCTATACGTGGACACTGAAGCTTTCTTT. Protein product: CASNLYVDTEAFF.

Notes on this clonotype: This may come from a read error, since a much larger clone is one base off. The CDR3 end shows no conserved phenylalanine or tryptophan, and so a read error is likely. The chain joins TRBV7-8 to TRBJ1-5; D not resolved. The CDR3 spans 16 residues. With 0 bases removed from V and 4 bases from J, the gap between germline ends came to 13 bases. CDR1 is SGHVS and CDR2 is FQNEAQ in the germline V gene. The CDR3 is CASSLATTLSNQPQHL. The CDR3 nucleotides read TGTGCCAGCAGCTTAGCGACGACGCTATCGAATCAGCCCCAGCATCTT.

The chain has TRBV10-1 and TRBJ2-7; D is undetermined. The CDR3 sequence is 13 residues long. The V gene's germline CDR1 is WNHNN and CDR2 SYGVQD (reference sequence). V was trimmed by 3 bases and J by 7 bases, leaving 13 bases between them. The CDR3 region is CASSEMQSSEQYF. CDR3 sequence (DNA): TGCGCCAGCAGTGAAATGCAGAGTAGTGAGCAGTACTTC.

Ten or more counts support this clonotype. The rearrangement joins TRBV5-1 to TRBJ1-1; possible D gene TRBD1, 5 bases. The CDR3 runs 13 residues. The V and J ends lost 4 bases and 6 bases respectively, with 13 bases between them. CDR1 SGHRS and CDR2 YFSETQ come from the germline V gene. CDR3 nucleotide sequence: TGCGCCAGCAGCCCGGGACCGGGAGCTGAAGCTTTCTTT. It is translated as CASSPGPGAEAFF.

The J gene is TRBJ1-5, the V gene TRBV12-3 or TRBV12-4, with D hard to call. This CDR3 is built from 17 residues. Trimming took off 10 bases at V and 1 base at J, with 23 bases between the two ends. The CDR3, as DNA: TGTGCCATCTGCCTACTGATGCTCGGGATAAGCAATCAGCCCCAGCATTTT. Its protein product is CAICLLMLGISNQPQHF.

About this clonotype itself: Because it lacks the conserved phenylalanine or tryptophan at the end, this CDR3 is likely a read error. The V call is TRBV11-2, the J call TRBJ2-3; D is possibly TRBD2 (6 bases). The V end was cut by 7 bases, the J end by 2 bases, with 16 bases between. The germline V gene has CDR1 SGHAT and CDR2 FQNNGV. This CDR3 has 15 residues. The DNA of the CDR3 is TGTGCCAGCATCCCATTAGCGGATAACACAGATACGCAGTATTAT. Translation: CASIPLADNTDTQYY.

About this clonotype itself: Sequence at one end of the junction differs from germline and may be a read error. V is TRBV28 and J is TRBJ2-3, with 8 bases fitting TRBD2. Germline V gene lookup returns CDR1 MDHEN and CDR2 SYDVKM. This CDR3 contains 14 residues. The CDR3 region is CVSSLSGNDNTQYF. The CDR3 DNA sequence: TGTGTCAGCAGCCTTAGCGGGAATGACAATACGCAGTATTTT.

This clonotype has more than one count but fewer than ten. One base away lies a much larger clone, so this may be a sequencing read error. V is TRBV6-1 and J is TRBJ2-7; 7 bases agree with TRBD1. This CDR3 is built from 14 residues. The V gene's germline CDR1 is MNHNS and CDR2 SASEGT. The CDR3 DNA follows: TGTGTCAGCAGTGGACAGGAAGGGTCCTACGAGCAGTACTTC. Protein: CVSSGQEGSYEQYF.

Worth noting for this clonotype: One junction end does not reproduce the germline sequence, and a read error may be involved. The chain recombines TRBV7-8 with TRBJ2-1; TRBD2 might be the D (6 bases). CDR1 is SGHVS and CDR2 is FQNEAQ in the germline V gene. The CDR3 contains 15 residues. The CDR3 sequence: CASSYGTHLGGEKFF. The DNA for the CDR3 is TGTGCCAGCAGCTATGGGACCCACCTGGGGGGTGAGAAGTTCTTC.

The rearrangement uses TRBV29-1 and TRBJ2-3; D call uncertain. Trimming cost V 8 bases and J 5 bases, with 17 bases left between them. Germline CDR1 reads SQVTM; CDR2 reads ANQGSEA. This CDR3 contains 13 residues. The CDR3 sequence is CSIGPPGIDTQYF. CDR3 nucleotides: TGCAGCATTGGCCCACCAGGCATAGATACGCAGTATTTT.

This clonotype was seen repeatedly, ten times or more. This sequence joins TRBV6-5 and TRBJ1-5; 7 positions agree with TRBD1. With 6 bases clipped from V and 2 bases from J, the junction kept 7 bases outside the gene matches. CDR1 MNHEY and CDR2 SVGAGI come from the germline V gene. The CDR3 has 15 amino acids. The CDR3 reads CASRLKTGGNQPQHF. The DNA for the CDR3 is TGTGCCAGCAGATTAAAAACAGGGGGCAATCAGCCCCAGCATTTT.

In its sample, this clonotype was seen once. This may be a read error: a much more frequent sequence differs by one nucleotide. The chain is built from TRBV28 and TRBJ2-1; D possibly corresponds to TRBD1 (6 bases). Germline CDR1 and CDR2: MDHEN and SYDVKM. This CDR3 spans 14 amino acids. Trimming removed 6 bases at V and 6 bases at J, with 15 bases between. In DNA form, the CDR3 reads TGTGCCAGCAGCCCAGGGGCACTTACCAATGAGCAGTTCTTC. Translation gives CASSPGALTNEQFF.

CDR3 nucleotide sequence: TGTGCCAGTAGCCTCCGGGACAGGCATAACTATGGCTACACCTTC. It is translated as CASSLRDRHNYGYTF. This chain links TRBV12-3 or TRBV12-4 with TRBJ1-2, with TRBD1 identical over 8 bases. The V segment lost 9 bases and the J segment 1 base; nucleotides outside the gene matches: 10. The CDR3 totals 15 residues.